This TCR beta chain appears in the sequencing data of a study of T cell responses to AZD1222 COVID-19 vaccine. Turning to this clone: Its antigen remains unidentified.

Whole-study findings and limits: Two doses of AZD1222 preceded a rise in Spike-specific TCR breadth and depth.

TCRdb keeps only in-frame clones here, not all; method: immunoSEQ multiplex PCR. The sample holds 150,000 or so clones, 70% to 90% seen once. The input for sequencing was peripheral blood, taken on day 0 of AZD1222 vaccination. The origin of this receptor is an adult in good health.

The CDR3 nucleotides read TGTGCCAGCAGCCGCGGGCTACCCTATGGCTACACCTTC. This encodes CASSRGLPYGYTF. The chain combines TRBV5-8 with TRBJ1-2; D not resolved. The CDR3 extends over 13 amino acids. Between the trimmed V and J ends, which lost 4 bases and 4 bases, there was a span of 11 bases. CDR1 is SGHTS and CDR2 is YDEGEE in the germline V gene.